The sample holds one count of the clone carrying this T cell receptor (beta chain). Its matching antigen is unknown. With 6 bases clipped from V and 2 bases from J, the junction kept 6 bases outside the gene matches. This CDR3 contains 15 residues. Germline CDR1 and CDR2: LGHNT and FRNRAP. The data derive from a study of CD8+ T cells in alopecia areata. Turning to the study itself: Severity in treated patients was scored by percentage of scalp area affected. Study-level points and caveats: Mouse data revealed clearer TCR sharing than patient data did, a gap possibly tied to HLA. A great number of expanded lesional clones endured in scalp and blood during tofacitinib.

Isolated RNA was reverse transcribed into cDNA used as the sequencing template. Sequencing was performed with immunoSEQ multiplex PCR; in TCRdb, only in-frame clones are kept and a portion is missing. Counted here are 250,000 to 300,000 clones, about 62% occurring once; the ten biggest clones make up over 1.5%. Treatment described: oral pan-JAK inhibitor, 5-10 mg twice daily. Specimens obtained from alopecia areata patients comprised lesional scalp punch biopsies and peripheral blood. This receptor was obtained from a human donor with alopecia areata. J is TRBJ2-5 and V is TRBV12-5; 10 bases match TRBD1. Specimen: CD4+ T cells sorted from blood, collected at week 24, from a patient treated with tofacitinib. CDR3 residues: CASGRDRGVQETQYF. In nucleotides, the CDR3 is TGTGCTAGTGGCCGGGACAGGGGAGTTCAAGAGACCCAGTACTTC.